This TCR beta chain emerged from a study of early T cells in non-severe SARS-CoV-2 infection. General study findings and limits: Anti-spike CD8 responses were favored by VDJdb matching, which missed private and CD4 specificities.

MiXCR, applied by TCRdb to the 5' RACE reads, yields one record per CDR3 protein. The table lists approximately 50,000 distinct CDR3 sequences, about 7.8% of them singletons. This clonotype was detected a few times. No antigen is known for it. This clonotype was obtained from an adult who was a healthcare worker with PCR-confirmed SARS-CoV-2 infection or an uninfected control (not recorded which). Sequencing was performed on whole blood.

CDR3 in amino acids: CSAPGLAGYEQFF. CDR3 DNA sequence: TGCAGTGCCCCGGGACTAGCGGGTTATGAGCAGTTCTTC. The chain has TRBV20-1 and TRBJ2-1; 12 bases are a match to TRBD2. The ends lost 6 bases at V and 8 bases at J; junction bases unmatched: 5. Germline assignment: CDR1 DFQATT and CDR2 SNEGSKA (reference sequence). The CDR3 extends over 13 amino acids.